The clone carrying this TCR beta chain was seen only a few times. Its target is not known. The entry originates in a study of T cells in Graves' hyperthyroidism and ophthalmopathy. Overall study results and limits: The model identified upcoming ophthalmopathy a median 6.5 months ahead of onset.

Amplification of TCR beta CDR3 regions used RNA as the template. A first-round RT-PCR of the TCR CDR3 used the HTBI primer set. From the multiplex PCR reads, TCRdb called clonotypes with MiXCR, one entry per CDR3 protein. In the table there are 500,000 to 550,000 distinct CDR3 sequences, less than 25% of which are singletons. Graves' hyperthyroidism without ophthalmopathy progression within 18 months was termed stable. The source of the PBMCs was over 8.5 ml of fresh peripheral blood. This CDR3 is 15 amino acids long. Trimming shortened V by 6 bases and J by 2 bases, and 14 bases separated the two germline ends. Germline V gene data show CDR1 as SNHLY and CDR2 as FYNNEI.

The receptor comes from a man between 18 and 29 years old with Graves' hyperthyroidism. The material sequenced was blood. V and J are TRBV2 and TRBJ1-3; D gene uncertain. CDR3 region: CASSPEAAAGNTIYF. The CDR3 coding sequence is TGTGCCAGCAGCCCAGAAGCTGCAGCTGGAAACACCATATATTTT.